The TCR beta chain described here comes from a study of blood T cell repertoires in COVID-19. Overall study: In each case, the material was cDNA or gDNA derived from T cells, B-cell-depleted T cells, or PBMCs.

Germline CDR1 MNHEY, CDR2 SVGEGT. With 4 bases removed from V and 7 bases from J, the gap between germline ends came to 17 bases. The CDR3 is 16 amino acids. Data came from immunoSEQ multiplex PCR; TCRdb stores just in-frame clones and leaves some out. The sample lists more than 250,000 clones, 92% occurring once. Recovery among Cohort 3 donors was established by two negative PCRs, clearance, or symptom resolution. Sequenced: PBMCs or T cells enriched from blood (not recorded which). The receptor's source is a woman in her 30s who had recovered from COVID-19. The V gene is TRBV6-2 or TRBV6-3, the J gene TRBJ1-6; D possibly corresponds to TRBD1 (5 bases). The CDR3 spells CASSSSAGKSNSPLHF. The CDR3 DNA follows: TGTGCCAGCAGTTCTTCCGCAGGGAAGTCAAATTCACCCCTCCACTTT.